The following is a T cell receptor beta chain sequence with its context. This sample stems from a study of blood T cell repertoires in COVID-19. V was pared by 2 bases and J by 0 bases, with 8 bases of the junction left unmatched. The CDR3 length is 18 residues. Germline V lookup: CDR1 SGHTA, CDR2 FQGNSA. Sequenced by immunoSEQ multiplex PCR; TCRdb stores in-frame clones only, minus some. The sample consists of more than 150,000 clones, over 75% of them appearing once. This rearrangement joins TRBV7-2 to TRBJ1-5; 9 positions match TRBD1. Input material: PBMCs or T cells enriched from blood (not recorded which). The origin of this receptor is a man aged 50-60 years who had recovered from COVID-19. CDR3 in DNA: TGTGCCAGCAGCTTAAAGGGACAGGGACCGTATAGCAATCAGCCCCAGCATTTT. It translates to CASSLKGQGPYSNQPQHF. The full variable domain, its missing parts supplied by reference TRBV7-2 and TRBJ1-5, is GAGVSQSPSNKVTEKGKDVELRCDPISGHTALYWYRQSLGQGLEFLIYFQGNSAPDKSGLPSDRFSAERTGGSVSTLTIQRTQQEDSAVYLCASSLKGQGPYSNQPQHFGDGTRLSIL.